This is a list of T cell receptor beta chains from one sample in a study of blood T cell repertoires in COVID-19. The data were produced by immunoSEQ multiplex PCR, yet TCRdb's version contains in-frame clones alone and is incomplete. The repertoire holds a few hundred thousand clones, with around 84% as singletons. The sample comprised peripheral blood. Receptors originate from a man in his 60s with acute or convalescent COVID-19. Both conserved end residues are part of each CDR3. The order of the fields is V gene, clone size, CDR3 length, D gene, J gene, CDR3 DNA, CDR3 protein. A D gene is named only where the DNA matches it firmly. Clone size is shown for a subset of rows, as once, few, many or a class of expanded clone.

>TRBV19|.|16|TRBD1|TRBJ2-6
TGTGCCAGGACCGGGACAGGGAGCTCTGGGGCCAACGTCCTGACTTTC
CARTGTGSSGANVLTF
>TRBV6-6|.|13|.|TRBJ1-6
TGTGCCAGCAGATTCCTGGCGGATTCACCCCTCCACTTT
CASRFLADSPLHF
>TRBV5-1|once|16|TRBD1|TRBJ2-5
TGCGCCAGCAGCCCCGGGGACAGAGGGGCTCGGGAGACCCAGTACTTC
CASSPGDRGARETQYF
>TRBV29-1|.|12|.|TRBJ2-3
TGCAGCGTTGAAGTGGGCGCAGATACGCAGTATTTT
CSVEVGADTQYF
>TRBV30|.|17|.|TRBJ2-1
TGTGCCTGGACCACCCCGGGACTTTCCTATACCCGCGGCGAGCAGTTCTTC
CAWTTPGLSYTRGEQFF
>TRBV11-3|.|17|.|TRBJ2-3
TGTGCCAGCAGCTTGAGTAGGGGGAATCTCTTTACAGATACGCAGTATTTT
CASSLSRGNLFTDTQYF
>TRBV28|.|10|.|TRBJ2-1
TGTGCCAGCCGTAACAATGAGCAGTTCTTC
CASRNNEQFF
>TRBV7-9|.|14|.|TRBJ1-6
TGTGCCAGCGAATTGAGCTCCTATAATTCACCCCTCCACTTT
CASELSSYNSPLHF
>TRBV7-9|once|12|.|TRBJ1-2
TGTGCCAGCAGCCCAGGTTGGGATGGCTACACCTTC
CASSPGWDGYTF
>TRBV28|once|15|.|TRBJ2-7
TGTGCCAGCAGTTTATGGGGCCGGGGGGCCAACGAGCAGTACTTC
CASSLWGRGANEQYF
>TRBV19|.|16|TRBD2|TRBJ2-1
TGTGCCAGTAGTAGACTAGCGCCGAGCTCCTACAATGAGCAGTTCTTC
CASSRLAPSSYNEQFF
>TRBV29-1|.|14|TRBD2|TRBJ2-7
TGCAGCGTTTCCTGGTCTAGCGGGAGTAACGAGCAGTACTTC
CSVSWSSGSNEQYF
>TRBV10-1|.|14|.|TRBJ2-7
TGCGCCAGCAGTCGGGGGTCTGGCTCCTACGAGCAGTACTTC
CASSRGSGSYEQYF
>TRBV19|.|15|.|TRBJ2-7
TGTGCCAGTAGTTTGGTAGATTCGAGCTCCTACGAGCAGTACTTC
CASSLVDSSSYEQYF
>TRBV1|.|12|.|TRBJ2-7
TGCACCAGCCCCCCGGACAGCCCTGAGCAGTACTTC
CTSPPDSPEQYF
>TRBV2|.|15|.|TRBJ1-1
TGTGCCAGCAGTTTCCTAGGAGGGGTGAACACTGAAGCTTTCTTT
CASSFLGGVNTEAFF
>TRBV11-2|.|17|.|TRBJ2-1
TGTGCCAGCAGCTTAGTCGGGGGGCTGGGGGTGAACAATGAGCAGTTCTTC
CASSLVGGLGVNNEQFF
>TRBV11-2|.|13|TRBD1|TRBJ1-2
TGTGCCAGCAGCTCGGGACAGAACTATGGCTACACCTTC
CASSSGQNYGYTF
>TRBV9|.|16|TRBD1|TRBJ1-4
TGTGCCAGCAGCGGAGACCCCGGGACAGCTAATGAAAAACTGTTTTTT
CASSGDPGTANEKLFF
>TRBV3-1/TRBV3-2|.|16|.|TRBJ1-3
TGTGCCAGCAGCCAAGAGGGCAGCAGTTCTGGAAACACCATATATTTT
CASSQEGSSSGNTIYF
>TRBV5-5|.|18|TRBD1|TRBJ1-5
TGTGCCAGCAGTCTAGGACAGGGAGGTTGGAGTAGCAATCAGCCCCAGCATTTT
CASSLGQGGWSSNQPQHF
>TRBV19|.|13|TRBD1|TRBJ1-3
TGTGCCAGCGCCACGGGACAGGGAAACACCATATATTTT
CASATGQGNTIYF
>TRBV7-2|.|13|.|TRBJ2-7
TGTGCCAGCAGCTTAGGTGGGCAGGCCGAGCAGTACTTC
CASSLGGQAEQYF
>TRBV27|once|17|TRBD1|TRBJ2-2
TGTGCCAGCAGTCTTAAGTTGACAGGGGCCTACACCGGGGAGCTGTTTTTT
CASSLKLTGAYTGELFF
>TRBV29-1|.|14|.|TRBJ2-5
TGCAGCGTTGAACTCGGACTAACAAAAGAGACCCAGTACTTC
CSVELGLTKETQYF
>TRBV2|many|12|.|TRBJ1-1
TGTGCCAGCAGTGAATGGGGGCCTGAAGCTTTCTTT
CASSEWGPEAFF
>TRBV2|few|14|TRBD2|TRBJ2-7
TGTGCCAGCAGTGTAGCGGGGGGGCCCTACGAGCAGTACTTC
CASSVAGGPYEQYF
>TRBV6-5|.|13|TRBD1|TRBJ1-2
TGTGCCAGCAAACCGGGACAGGGGTATGGCTACACCTTC
CASKPGQGYGYTF
>TRBV6-6|.|16|TRBD1|TRBJ1-3
TGTGCCAGCAGTCCACTCGGGACAGGGGACAGAAACACCATATATTTT
CASSPLGTGDRNTIYF
>TRBV6-5|.|14|.|TRBJ1-1
TGTGCCAGCAGCTACAAGACAGCGAACACTGAAGCTTTCTTT
CASSYKTANTEAFF
>TRBV19|.|16|TRBD2|TRBJ2-2
TGTGCCAGTTGGGAACTCCTAGCGGGAGGCACCGGGGAGCTGTTTTTT
CASWELLAGGTGELFF
>TRBV2|.|14|.|TRBJ2-1
TGTGCCAGCAGTAAGGAGACTAGAAACAATGAGCAGTTCTTC
CASSKETRNNEQFF
>TRBV28|.|17|TRBD2|TRBJ2-1
TGTGCCAGCACCAATCTTGGAGCGGGAGGGCCATCGGGTGAGCAGTTCTTC
CASTNLGAGGPSGEQFF
>TRBV6-5|.|15|.|TRBJ1-1
TGTGCCAGCAGTTACGAAGTATTCAGGAACACTGAAGCTTTCTTT
CASSYEVFRNTEAFF
>TRBV19|few|19|TRBD2|TRBJ2-4
TGTGCCAGTAGTATAGAGGCGGGAGGGGCTTCGAAGGCCAAAAACATTCAGTACTTC
CASSIEAGGASKAKNIQYF
>TRBV5-1|.|15|TRBD1|TRBJ2-5
TGCGCCAGCAGCTTGTCGTGGACAGGTCAAGAGACCCAGTACTTC
CASSLSWTGQETQYF
>TRBV28|.|16|.|TRBJ1-3
TGTGCCAGCAGTTTACCGGGACACAGCTCTGGAAACACCATATATTTT
CASSLPGHSSGNTIYF
>TRBV7-2|.|14|.|TRBJ2-1
TGTGCCAGCAGCCCGCGACTAGTAAACAATGAGCAGTTCTTC
CASSPRLVNNEQFF
>TRBV7-9|.|13|TRBD2|TRBJ2-7
TGTGCCAGCAGTCTAGCGGGAGGCGGCGAGCAGTACTTC
CASSLAGGGEQYF
>TRBV12-3/TRBV12-4|.|13|.|TRBJ2-7
TGTGCCAGCAGTTTCGGACAGACTCCCGAGCAGTACTTC
CASSFGQTPEQYF
>TRBV4-3|few|16|.|TRBJ2-7
TGCGCCAGCAGCCAAGAAGTCGGCGGCAACCCCTACGAGCAGTACTTC
CASSQEVGGNPYEQYF
>TRBV29-1|.|13|.|TRBJ2-5
TGCAGCGTTGTTAGGGGACTCCAAGAGACCCAGTACTTC
CSVVRGLQETQYF
>TRBV27|few|16|TRBD1|TRBJ2-5
TGTGCCAGCAGTTTAAGGAGGACAGGGGCTCAAGAGACCCAGTACTTC
CASSLRRTGAQETQYF
>TRBV6-2/TRBV6-3|.|12|.|TRBJ2-1
TGTGCCAGCAGTTCAGCAGGGATTGAGCAGTTCTTC
CASSSAGIEQFF
>TRBV6-2/TRBV6-3|.|17|TRBD2|TRBJ2-7
TGTGCCAGCAGCCGACTAGCGGGGGGGCTAATAACCTACGAGCAGTACTTC
CASSRLAGGLITYEQYF
>TRBV29-1|once|13|TRBD2|TRBJ2-5
TGCAGCGTTGGGGAGACTAGCGCAGAGACCCAGTACTTC
CSVGETSAETQYF
>TRBV18|few|15|TRBD1|TRBJ1-2
TGTGCCAGCTCACGGGGACAGCCGACCCCCTATGGCTACACCTTC
CASSRGQPTPYGYTF
>TRBV18|.|13|TRBD1|TRBJ2-7
TGTGCCAGCTCACGGGGGACAGACTACGAGCAGTACTTC
CASSRGTDYEQYF
>TRBV11-1|.|14|.|TRBJ1-1
TGTGCCAGCAGCATCTATCAGGGGTACACTGAAGCTTTCTTT
CASSIYQGYTEAFF
>TRBV27|.|12|.|TRBJ2-1
TGTGCCAGCAGTTCCCCTTACAATGAGCAGTTCTTC
CASSSPYNEQFF
>TRBV4-1|.|15|.|TRBJ1-2
TGCGCCAGCAGCCAAGGACTCCTTACTAACTATGGCTACACCTTC
CASSQGLLTNYGYTF
>TRBV6-6|.|15|TRBD1|TRBJ2-1
TGTGCCAGCAGTGGTCGGACAGGGGAGGACAATGAGCAGTTCTTC
CASSGRTGEDNEQFF
>TRBV14|.|13|.|TRBJ1-1
TGTGCCAGCAGTCTATTTACAGGGCCTGTTGCTTTCTTT
CASSLFTGPVAFF
>TRBV7-6|.|17|TRBD2|TRBJ2-1
TGTGCCAGCAGCTTAGAGATAAGCGGGAGGGCCTACAATGAGCAGTTCTTC
CASSLEISGRAYNEQFF
>TRBV11-2|.|16|.|TRBJ2-7
TGTGCCAGTTCACCCACAAAGCGCAACCACTCCTACGAGCAGTACTTC
CASSPTKRNHSYEQYF